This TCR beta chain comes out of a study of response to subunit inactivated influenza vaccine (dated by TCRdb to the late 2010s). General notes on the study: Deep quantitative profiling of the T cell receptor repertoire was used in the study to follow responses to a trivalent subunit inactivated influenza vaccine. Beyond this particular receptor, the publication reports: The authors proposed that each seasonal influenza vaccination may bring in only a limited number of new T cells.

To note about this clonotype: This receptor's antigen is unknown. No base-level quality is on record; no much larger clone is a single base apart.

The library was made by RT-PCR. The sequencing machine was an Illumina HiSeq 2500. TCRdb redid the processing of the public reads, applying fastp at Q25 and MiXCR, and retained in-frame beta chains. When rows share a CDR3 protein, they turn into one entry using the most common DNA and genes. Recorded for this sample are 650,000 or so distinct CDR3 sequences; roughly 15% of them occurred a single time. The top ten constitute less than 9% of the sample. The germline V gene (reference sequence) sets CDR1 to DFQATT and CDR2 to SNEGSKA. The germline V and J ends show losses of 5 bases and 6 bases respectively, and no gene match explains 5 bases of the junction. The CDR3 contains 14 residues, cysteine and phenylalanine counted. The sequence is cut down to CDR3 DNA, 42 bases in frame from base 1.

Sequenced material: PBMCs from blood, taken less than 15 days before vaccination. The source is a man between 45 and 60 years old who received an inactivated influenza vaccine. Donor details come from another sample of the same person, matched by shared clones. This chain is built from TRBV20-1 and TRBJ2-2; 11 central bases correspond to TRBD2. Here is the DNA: TGCAGTGCTGTTAGCGGGAGGGCCGCCGGGGAGCTGTTTTTT. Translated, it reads CSAVSGRAAGELFF.